The entry below describes one TCR beta chain. Its antigen remains unidentified. The data belong to a study of cytomegalovirus exposure and HLA in healthy donors. Losses at the gene ends were 4 bases for V and 7 bases for J; bases not matched to a gene: 13. This CDR3 is 17 amino acids long. Germline V lookup: CDR1 SGHDN, CDR2 FVKESK. Assay used: immunoSEQ multiplex PCR; TCRdb lists only in-frame clones, some missing. The sample lists about 82,000 clones; 85% to 95% were seen once. Whole-study results and caveats: Researchers counted 180 or so TCR beta chains as cytomegalovirus-associated. For most TCR sequences rarity was the rule, although some public TCRs occurred in many donors.

This rearrangement joins TRBV14 to TRBJ2-7; 13 bases fit TRBD2. Sequenced: PBMCs. This TCR came from a young woman in good health and CMV-seronegative. CDR3 in amino acids: CASSPGLAGARVREQYF. In nucleotides, the CDR3 is TGTGCCAGCAGCCCTGGACTAGCGGGGGCGAGAGTAAGGGAGCAGTACTTC.